This entry lists 30 T cell receptor beta chains sequenced from one sample in a study of T cell repertoires in cytomegalovirus infection. One entry per CDR3 protein results from TCRdb running MiXCR on the reads. The repertoire consists of a few hundred thousand distinct CDR3 sequences, with approximately 15% occurring once and the leading ten covering around 9.5%. Input material: PBMCs. The receptors come from a human donor in good health (CMV status not recorded). Some clones in this sample may be carry-over from other donors' samples.

This clonotype was recorded at least ten times. The rearrangement joins TRBV3-1 to TRBJ2-6, with no clear D. V lost 4 bases and J lost 4, with 11 bases in between. The CDR3 length is 15 residues. Per the germline V gene, CDR1 is LGHDT and CDR2 is YNNKEL (reference sequence). Here the CDR3 reads CASSLLLSGANVLTF. The CDR3 nucleotides are TGTGCCAGCAGCCTTCTCCTCTCCGGGGCCAACGTCCTGACTTTC.

This clonotype was counted many times. This chain links TRBV7-2 with TRBJ2-7, with a possible D match to TRBD1 (6 bases). The germline CDR1 and CDR2 sequences are SGHTA and FQGNSA. This CDR3 contains 14 residues. Trimming removed 1 base at V and 2 bases at J, with 9 bases between. The CDR3 loop reads CASSLDKGAYEQYF. CDR3 nucleotide sequence: TGTGCCAGCAGCTTAGACAAGGGGGCCTACGAGCAGTACTTC.

V is TRBV7-3 and J is TRBJ1-1, with D hard to call. The CDR3 loop spans 13 amino acids. Trimming removed 2 bases from V and 3 bases from J, with 7 bases in between. Germline V gene sequence: CDR1 SGHTA, CDR2 FQGTGA. CDR3 in amino acids: CASSLSQDTEAFF. Here the CDR3 DNA reads TGTGCCAGCAGCTTATCGCAGGACACTGAAGCTTTCTTT. The full variable domain, completed using reference TRBV7-3 and TRBJ1-1, is GAGVSQTPSNKVTEKGKYVELRCDPISGHTALYWYRQSLGQGPEFLIYFQGTGAADDSGLPNDRFFAVRPEGSVSTLKIQRTERGDSAVYLCASSLSQDTEAFFGQGTRLTVV.

This clonotype was picked up many times. The V call is TRBV7-8, the J call TRBJ1-6; the match to TRBD1 covers 9 bases. The CDR3 spans 16 residues. From germline, CDR1 is SGHVS and CDR2 FQNEAQ. V shed 5 bases and J 10 bases; nucleotides not matched to a gene: 12. In nucleotides, the CDR3 is TGTGCCAGCAGCCTAGGGACAGGGCGTGTTCTCTCACCCCTCCACTTT. Translated: CASSLGTGRVLSPLHF.

This clonotype showed up just a few times. V and J are TRBV12-3 or TRBV12-4 and TRBJ1-1; the D is unclear. The germline V and J ends were trimmed by 0 bases and 11 bases, with 10 bases remaining between them. The length of the CDR3 is 12 residues. Here the CDR3 DNA reads TGTGCCAGCAGTTTAGCGCCCGAAATCGCTTTCTTT. Amino acids: CASSLAPEIAFF.

This clonotype has just a few counts. This rearrangement joins TRBV20-1 to TRBJ1-1; the D is unclear. The CDR3 sequence is 15 residues long. V gave up 4 bases and J gave up 0 bases, with 15 bases separating them. Germline V lookup: CDR1 DFQATT, CDR2 SNEGSKA (reference sequence). CDR3: CSATKLAAMNTEAFF. As DNA, the CDR3 is TGCAGTGCTACGAAATTGGCAGCCATGAACACTGAAGCTTTCTTT.

V gene TRBV6-6 combines with J gene TRBJ2-5; D uncertain. The germline CDR1 and CDR2 sequences are MNHNY and SVGAGI (reference sequence). This CDR3 contains 12 residues. Trimming removed 4 bases from V and 4 bases from J, with 7 bases in between. The CDR3 loop is CASSSVGETQYF. Here the CDR3 DNA reads TGTGCCAGCAGTTCGGTGGGAGAGACCCAGTACTTC.

The chain links TRBV6-2 or TRBV6-3 to TRBJ1-2, with 10 bases aligning to TRBD1. The CDR3 runs 15 residues. From germline, CDR1 is MNHEY and CDR2 SVGEGT. V shed 5 bases, J shed 4 bases, and the junction held 7 bases outside the gene matches. The CDR3 bases are TGTGCCAGCAGTGCCCCGGGACAGGGGACCTATGGCTACACCTTC. Translating it yields CASSAPGQGTYGYTF.

V is TRBV19 and J is TRBJ2-3; the D is unclear. The CDR3 length is 14 residues. Germline CDR1 is LNHDA and CDR2 is SQIVND (reference sequence). Trimming left V 3 bases short and J 1 base short, with 8 bases between. CDR3 sequence reads: CASSMRKGTDTQYF. CDR3 nucleotide sequence: TGTGCCAGTAGTATGAGGAAGGGCACAGATACGCAGTATTTT.

This clonotype occurred many times. The chain couples TRBV14 to TRBJ2-3; 8 bases agree with TRBD2. From germline, CDR1 is SGHDN and CDR2 FVKESK. J lost 5 bases, V lost 0 bases, and 10 bases had no gene match. The CDR3 has 17 residues. The DNA of the CDR3 is TGTGCCAGCAGCCAAGATCGGTTCGGGAGGGCCAAAGATACGCAGTATTTT. Translating it yields CASSQDRFGRAKDTQYF.

This chain uses TRBV14 with TRBJ1-1; TRBD1 matches 10 bases. J was trimmed by 1 base and V by 4 bases; bases with no gene match: 3. The CDR3 is made up of 15 amino acids. From germline, CDR1 is SGHDN and CDR2 FVKESK. The CDR3 loop reads CASSPWTGGNTEAFF. The CDR3 nucleotides are TGTGCCAGCAGCCCATGGACAGGGGGGAACACTGAAGCTTTCTTT.

The table lists this clonotype with many counts. This chain joins TRBV5-4 and TRBJ2-6, with TRBD1 as a possible D gene (7 bases). There are 17 residues in the CDR3. Germline V lookup: CDR1 SGHNT, CDR2 YYREEE (reference sequence). V was pared by 4 bases and J by 2 bases, with 16 bases between. CDR3 nucleotide sequence: TGTGCCAGCAGCCCGGGGGCGACAGGGACTGGGGCCAACGTCCTGACTTTC. Translating gives CASSPGATGTGANVLTF.

This clonotype occurred once. The chain carries TRBV28 and TRBJ2-5, with TRBD2 matching 7 bases. V gave up 3 bases and J gave up 12 bases; unmatched junction bases: 19. Germline V CDR1 and CDR2: MDHEN, SYDVKM. The CDR3 runs 16 residues. The CDR3 is CASSFSKPSGAAGEYF. The DNA for the CDR3 is TGTGCCAGCAGTTTTAGTAAGCCTAGCGGTGCTGCTGGAGAGTACTTC.

This clonotype was detected ten times or more. This sequence joins TRBV6-2 or TRBV6-3 and TRBJ2-5; 10 nucleotides agree with TRBD2. V was clipped by 6 bases and J by 5 bases; unmatched bases: 6. Per germline, CDR1 MNHEY and CDR2 SVGEGT. The CDR3 contains 14 residues. CDR3 amino acids: CASRLAGGRETQYF. CDR3 DNA: TGTGCCAGCAGATTAGCGGGAGGTCGGGAGACCCAGTACTTC.

This clonotype was seen a handful of times. This sequence joins TRBV20-1 and TRBJ2-1; D remains ambiguous. Trimming shortened V by 0 bases and J by 6 bases, and 12 bases separated the two germline ends. There are 14 residues in the CDR3. Germline assignment: CDR1 DFQATT and CDR2 SNEGSKA (reference sequence). Written as DNA, the CDR3 is TGCAGTGCTAGAGATAACGAGTGGAGCAATGAGCAGTTCTTC. It codes for CSARDNEWSNEQFF.

This clonotype turned up a few times. The CDR3 nucleotides are TGTGCCAGCAGCCTCAAGATGGTGCGGGAACAGGGTCAGAGGACTGAAGCTTTCTTT. This translates into CASSLKMVREQGQRTEAFF. The chain uses TRBV3-1 and TRBJ1-1, with D possibly being TRBD1 (6 bases). The CDR3 length is 19 residues. Germline V gene lookup returns CDR1 LGHDT and CDR2 YNNKEL (reference sequence). Trimming took 4 bases from V and 5 from J, leaving 29 bases between them.

This clonotype showed up just a few times. This rearrangement joins TRBV20-1 to TRBJ1-5; a weak D match, TRBD1 (6 bases). The CDR3 has 12 residues. Trimming pared 5 bases from V and 4 bases from J, leaving 9 bases between. The germline V gene has CDR1 DFQATT and CDR2 SNEGSKA (reference sequence). The CDR3: CSAGGGNQPQHF. CDR3 coding DNA: TGCAGTGCTGGAGGGGGAAATCAGCCCCAGCATTTT.

The table lists this clonotype with many counts. J is TRBJ1-1 and V is TRBV14, with D possibly TRBD1 on 5 matching bases. The CDR3 sequence is 15 residues long. The germline gives CDR1 SGHDN, CDR2 FVKESK. Deletions cut 4 bases from V and 2 bases from J, with 14 bases between. CDR3 coding DNA: TGTGCCAGCAGCCGTAAATGGGGGGGAAACACTGAAGCTTTCTTT. The encoded protein is CASSRKWGGNTEAFF.

This clonotype was counted ten times or more. The chain carries TRBV7-2 and TRBJ2-1; D is uncertain. The CDR3 extends over 16 amino acids. Germline CDR1 is SGHTA and CDR2 is FQGNSA. V lost 5 bases, J lost 9 bases, and 23 bases lay in between. DNA for the CDR3: TGTGCCAGCAGCCAAAAGGGCGGCAGCCGAAGGATTGAGCAGTTCTTC. It encodes CASSQKGGSRRIEQFF.

The CDR3 coding sequence is TGCAGTGCTATCCCTTCCCGGGAACCCTACGAGCAGTACTTC. This gives the protein CSAIPSREPYEQYF. The chain employs TRBV20-1 and TRBJ2-7, with D possibly matching TRBD2 (5 bases). In germline, CDR1 is DFQATT, CDR2 SNEGSKA (reference sequence). The CDR3 runs 14 residues. Trimming removed 4 bases at V and 2 bases at J, with 15 bases between.

This clonotype was observed many times. The V and J genes are TRBV7-2 and TRBJ2-1, with TRBD1 matching over 9 bases. The germline CDR1 and CDR2 sequences are SGHTA and FQGNSA. With V trimmed by 2 bases and J by 3 bases, 8 bases remained unmatched. CDR3 length: 17 amino acids. In DNA, the CDR3 is TGTGCCAGCAGCTTATGGGATGGGACAGGGTACTACAATGAGCAGTTCTTC. It encodes CASSLWDGTGYYNEQFF.

This clonotype was observed a handful of times. The V call is TRBV20-1, the J call TRBJ2-5; D is ambiguous. The CDR3 is 13 residues long. CDR1 DFQATT and CDR2 SNEGSKA come from the germline V gene (reference sequence). Trimming stripped 3 bases from V and 2 bases from J, with 10 bases between. For the CDR3, the DNA is TGCAGTGCTAGGGTAGCAAATCAAGAGACCCAGTACTTC. Amino acids: CSARVANQETQYF.

This clonotype was found once. This could be a read error, since a much larger clone is one nucleotide away. The rearrangement joins TRBV6-8 to TRBJ2-3, with D tentatively TRBD1 (6 bases). Per the germline V gene, CDR1 is MNHGY and CDR2 is SAAAGT. The ends were cut back, 7 bases at V and 1 base at J, with 21 bases in the middle. The length of the CDR3 is 17 residues. DNA of the CDR3: TGTGCCAGCAACCGATACAGGGCCCCAATGGGCACAGATACGCAGTATTTT. Its protein product is CASNRYRAPMGTDTQYF.

The table lists this clonotype with a few counts. This rearrangement joins TRBV20-1 to TRBJ2-4, with a tentative D call TRBD2 (5 bases). V shed 3 bases and J shed 3 bases, with 15 bases lying between them. Per germline, CDR1 DFQATT and CDR2 SNEGSKA (reference sequence). The CDR3 loop spans 15 amino acids. Here the CDR3 reads CSASGDYPFKNIQYF. CDR3 DNA: TGCAGTGCTAGTGGTGACTACCCGTTCAAAAACATTCAGTACTTC.

This chain uses TRBV29-1 with TRBJ1-3, with D possibly TRBD1 on 5 matching bases. The germline V gene encodes CDR1 SQVTM and CDR2 ANQGSEA. Trimming removed 4 bases from V and 1 base from J, with 11 bases in between. The CDR3 is 14 residues long. CDR3 residues: CSVADTMSGNTIYF. The CDR3 DNA is TGCAGCGTTGCGGACACCATGTCTGGAAACACCATATATTTT.

Many counts were recorded for this clonotype. The V call is TRBV6-1, the J call TRBJ2-3, with D uncertain. Germline lookup yields CDR1 MNHNS and CDR2 SASEGT. The CDR3 extends over 14 amino acids. Trimming left V 3 bases short and J 0 bases short, with 7 bases between. Here the CDR3 reads CASSDGASTDTQYF. For the CDR3, the DNA is TGTGCCAGCAGTGACGGAGCTAGCACAGATACGCAGTATTTT.

This clonotype was observed a few times. The chain is built from TRBV2 and TRBJ2-4; no firm D call. V lost 2 bases, J lost 5 bases, and 4 bases lay in between. The CDR3 is 12 amino acids. Germline CDR1 is SNHLY and CDR2 is FYNNEI. The CDR3 coding sequence is TGTGCCAGCAGTGAAAGGCAAAACATTCAGTACTTC. Translating gives CASSERQNIQYF.

This clonotype was seen a few times. V gene TRBV2 combines with J gene TRBJ2-3, with 10 positions matching TRBD2. The CDR3 runs to 16 residues. V was clipped by 5 bases and J by 2 bases; unmatched bases: 7. The germline V gene has CDR1 SNHLY and CDR2 FYNNEI. This CDR3 reads CASSSLAGSLTDTQYF. CDR3 DNA: TGTGCCAGCAGTTCACTAGCGGGGTCCCTCACAGATACGCAGTATTTT.

This clonotype was seen at least ten times. The V and J genes are TRBV11-2 and TRBJ2-5, with 10 bases that match TRBD2. The length of the CDR3 is 16 residues. V gave up 1 base and J gave up 5 bases; unmatched junction bases: 7. CDR1 and CDR2 (germline): SGHAT, FQNNGV. CDR3 DNA sequence: TGTGCCAGCAGCTTAGTCCTAGCGGGGGCGGGGGAGACCCAGTACTTC. This translates into CASSLVLAGAGETQYF.

This clonotype occurred a few times. V and J are TRBV12-5 and TRBJ1-5; no clear D. Trimming cost V 6 bases and J 3 bases, with 12 bases left between them. The CDR3 spans 14 residues. The germline V gene encodes CDR1 LGHNT and CDR2 FRNRAP. The CDR3 nucleotides are TGTGCTAGTGGCTCGGGAGACCTCAATCAGCCCCAGCATTTT. It is translated as CASGSGDLNQPQHF.